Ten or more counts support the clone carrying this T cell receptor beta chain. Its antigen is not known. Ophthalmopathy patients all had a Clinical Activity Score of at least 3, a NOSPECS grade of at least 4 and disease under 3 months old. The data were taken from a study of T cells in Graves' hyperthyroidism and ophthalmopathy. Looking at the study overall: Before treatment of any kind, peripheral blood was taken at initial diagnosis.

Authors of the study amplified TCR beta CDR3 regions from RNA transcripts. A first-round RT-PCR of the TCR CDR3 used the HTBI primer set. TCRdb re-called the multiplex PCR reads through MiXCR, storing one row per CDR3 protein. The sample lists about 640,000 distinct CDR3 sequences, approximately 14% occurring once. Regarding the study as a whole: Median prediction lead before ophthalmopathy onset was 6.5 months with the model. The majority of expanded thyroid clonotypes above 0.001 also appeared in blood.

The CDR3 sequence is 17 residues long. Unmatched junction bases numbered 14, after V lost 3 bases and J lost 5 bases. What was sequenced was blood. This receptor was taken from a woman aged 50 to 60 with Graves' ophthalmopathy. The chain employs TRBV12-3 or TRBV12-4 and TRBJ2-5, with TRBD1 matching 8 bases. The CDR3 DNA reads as TGTGCCAGCAGTTTTGGCAGGGGGCTGTGGAGTGGGGAGACCCAGTACTTC. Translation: CASSFGRGLWSGETQYF.